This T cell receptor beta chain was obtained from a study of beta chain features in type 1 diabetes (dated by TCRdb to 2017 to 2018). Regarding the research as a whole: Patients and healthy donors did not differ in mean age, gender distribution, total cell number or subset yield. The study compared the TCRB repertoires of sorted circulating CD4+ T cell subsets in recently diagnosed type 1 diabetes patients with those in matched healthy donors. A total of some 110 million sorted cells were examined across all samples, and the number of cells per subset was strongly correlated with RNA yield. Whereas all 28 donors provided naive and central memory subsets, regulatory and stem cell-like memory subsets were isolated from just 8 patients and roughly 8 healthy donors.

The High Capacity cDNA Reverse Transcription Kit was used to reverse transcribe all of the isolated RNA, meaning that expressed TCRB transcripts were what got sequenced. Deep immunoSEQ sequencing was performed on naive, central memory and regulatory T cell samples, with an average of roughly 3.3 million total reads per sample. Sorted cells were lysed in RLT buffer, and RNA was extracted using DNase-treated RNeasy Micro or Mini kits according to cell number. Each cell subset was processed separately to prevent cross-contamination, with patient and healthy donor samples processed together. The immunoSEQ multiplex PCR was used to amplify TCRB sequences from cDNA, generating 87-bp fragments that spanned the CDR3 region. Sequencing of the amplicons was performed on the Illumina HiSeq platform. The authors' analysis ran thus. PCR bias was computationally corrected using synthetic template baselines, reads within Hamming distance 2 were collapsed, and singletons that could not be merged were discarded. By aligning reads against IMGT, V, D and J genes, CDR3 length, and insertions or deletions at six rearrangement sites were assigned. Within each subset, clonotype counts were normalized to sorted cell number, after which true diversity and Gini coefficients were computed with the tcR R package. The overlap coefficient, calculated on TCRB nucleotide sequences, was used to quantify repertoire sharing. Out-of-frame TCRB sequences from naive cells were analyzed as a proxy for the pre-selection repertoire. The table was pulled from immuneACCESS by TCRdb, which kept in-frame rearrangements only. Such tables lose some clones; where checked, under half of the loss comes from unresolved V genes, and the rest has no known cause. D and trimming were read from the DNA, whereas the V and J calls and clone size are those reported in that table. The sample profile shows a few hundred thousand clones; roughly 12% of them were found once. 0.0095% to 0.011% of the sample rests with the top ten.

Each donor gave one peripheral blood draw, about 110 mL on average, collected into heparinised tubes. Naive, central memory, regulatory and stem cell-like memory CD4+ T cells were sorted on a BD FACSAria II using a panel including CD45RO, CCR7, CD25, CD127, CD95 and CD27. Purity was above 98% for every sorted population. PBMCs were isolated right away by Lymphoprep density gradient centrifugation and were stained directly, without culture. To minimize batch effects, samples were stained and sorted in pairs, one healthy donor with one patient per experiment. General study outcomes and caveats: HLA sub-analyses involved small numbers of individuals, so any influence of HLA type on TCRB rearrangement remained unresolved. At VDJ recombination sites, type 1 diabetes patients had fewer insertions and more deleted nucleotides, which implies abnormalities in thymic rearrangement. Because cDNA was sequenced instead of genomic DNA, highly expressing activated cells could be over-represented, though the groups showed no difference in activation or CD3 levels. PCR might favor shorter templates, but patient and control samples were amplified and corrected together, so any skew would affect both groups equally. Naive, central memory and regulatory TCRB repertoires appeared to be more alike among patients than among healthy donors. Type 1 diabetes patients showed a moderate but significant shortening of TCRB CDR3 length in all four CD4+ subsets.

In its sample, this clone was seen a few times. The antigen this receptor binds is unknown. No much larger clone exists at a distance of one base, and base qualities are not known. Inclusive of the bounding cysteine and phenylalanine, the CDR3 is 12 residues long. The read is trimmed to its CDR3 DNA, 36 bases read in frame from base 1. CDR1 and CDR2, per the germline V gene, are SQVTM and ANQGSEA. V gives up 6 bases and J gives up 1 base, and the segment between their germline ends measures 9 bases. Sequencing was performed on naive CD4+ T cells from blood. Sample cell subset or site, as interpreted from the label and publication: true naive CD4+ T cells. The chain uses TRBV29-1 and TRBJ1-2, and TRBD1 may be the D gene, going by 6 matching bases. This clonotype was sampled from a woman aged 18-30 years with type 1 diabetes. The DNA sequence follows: TGCAGCGTATGGACAGTTAACTATGGCTACACCTTC. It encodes CSVWTVNYGYTF.